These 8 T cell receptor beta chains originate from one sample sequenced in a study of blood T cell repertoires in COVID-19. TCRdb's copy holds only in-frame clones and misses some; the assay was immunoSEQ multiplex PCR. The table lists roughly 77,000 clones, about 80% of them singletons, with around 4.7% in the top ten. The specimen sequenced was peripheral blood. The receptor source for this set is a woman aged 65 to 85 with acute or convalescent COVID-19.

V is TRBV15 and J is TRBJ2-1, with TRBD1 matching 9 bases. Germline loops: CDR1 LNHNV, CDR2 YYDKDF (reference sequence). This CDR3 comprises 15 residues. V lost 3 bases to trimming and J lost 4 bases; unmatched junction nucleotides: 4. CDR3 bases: TGTGCCACCAGCAGCGCCGGGACAGGGTACAATGAGCAGTTCTTC. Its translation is CATSSAGTGYNEQFF.

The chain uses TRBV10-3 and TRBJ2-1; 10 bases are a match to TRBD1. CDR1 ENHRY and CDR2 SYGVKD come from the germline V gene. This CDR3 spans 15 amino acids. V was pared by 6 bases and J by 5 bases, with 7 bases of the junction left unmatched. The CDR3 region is CAIREGQGLDNEQFF. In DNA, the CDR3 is TGTGCCATCAGAGAGGGACAGGGGCTTGACAATGAGCAGTTCTTC.

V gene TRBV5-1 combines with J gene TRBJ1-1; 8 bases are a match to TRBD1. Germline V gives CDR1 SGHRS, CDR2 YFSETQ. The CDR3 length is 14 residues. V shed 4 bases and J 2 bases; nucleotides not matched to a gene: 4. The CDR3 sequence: CASSGGTGNTEAFF. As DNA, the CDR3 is TGCGCCAGCAGCGGGGGGACAGGAAACACTGAAGCTTTCTTT.

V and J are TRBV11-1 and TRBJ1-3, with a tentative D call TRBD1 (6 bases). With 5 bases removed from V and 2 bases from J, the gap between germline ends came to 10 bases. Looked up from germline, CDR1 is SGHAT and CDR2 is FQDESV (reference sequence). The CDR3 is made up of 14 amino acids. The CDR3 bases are TGTGCCAGCAGCCCACGGACAGCTGGAAACACCATATATTTT. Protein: CASSPRTAGNTIYF. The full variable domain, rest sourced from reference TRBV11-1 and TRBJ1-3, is EAEVAQSPRYKITEKSQAVAFWCDPISGHATLYWYRQILGQGPELLVQFQDESVVDDSQLPKDRFSAERLKGVDSTLKIQPAELGDSAMYLCASSPRTAGNTIYFGEGSWLTVV.

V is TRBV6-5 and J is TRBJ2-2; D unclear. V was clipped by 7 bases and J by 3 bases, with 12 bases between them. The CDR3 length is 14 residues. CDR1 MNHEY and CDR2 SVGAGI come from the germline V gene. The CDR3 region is CASTYTGYTGELFF. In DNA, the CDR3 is TGTGCCAGCACCTACACCGGGTACACCGGGGAGCTGTTTTTT.

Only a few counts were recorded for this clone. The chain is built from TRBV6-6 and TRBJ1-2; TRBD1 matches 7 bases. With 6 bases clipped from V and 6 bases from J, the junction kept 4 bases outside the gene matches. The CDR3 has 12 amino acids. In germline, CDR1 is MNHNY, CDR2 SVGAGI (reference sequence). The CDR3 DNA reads TGTGCCAGCAGAGGGACAGTTGATGGCTACACCTTC. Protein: CASRGTVDGYTF.

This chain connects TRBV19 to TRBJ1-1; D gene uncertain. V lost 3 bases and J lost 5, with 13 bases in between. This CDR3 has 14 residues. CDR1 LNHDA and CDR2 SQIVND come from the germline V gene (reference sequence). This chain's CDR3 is CASSIARGGTEAFF. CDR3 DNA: TGTGCCAGTAGTATCGCCCGGGGAGGAACTGAAGCTTTCTTT.

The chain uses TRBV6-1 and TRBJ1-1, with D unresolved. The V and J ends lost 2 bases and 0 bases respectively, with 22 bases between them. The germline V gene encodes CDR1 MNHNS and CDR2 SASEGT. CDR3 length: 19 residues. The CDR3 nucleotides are TGTGCCAGCAGTGAAAACCGATGGTTGGGGTCCGGGATGAACACTGAAGCTTTCTTT. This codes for CASSENRWLGSGMNTEAFF.